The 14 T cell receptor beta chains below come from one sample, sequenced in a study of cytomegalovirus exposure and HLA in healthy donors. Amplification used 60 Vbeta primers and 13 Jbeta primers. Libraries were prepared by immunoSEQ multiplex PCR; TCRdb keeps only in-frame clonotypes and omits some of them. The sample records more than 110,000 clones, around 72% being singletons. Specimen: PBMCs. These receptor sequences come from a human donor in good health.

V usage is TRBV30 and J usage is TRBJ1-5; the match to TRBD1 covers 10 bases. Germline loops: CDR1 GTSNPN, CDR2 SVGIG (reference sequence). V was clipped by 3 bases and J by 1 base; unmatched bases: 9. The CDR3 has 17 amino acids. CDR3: CAWRGTGAVDSNQPQHF. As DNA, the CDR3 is TGTGCCTGGAGAGGGACAGGGGCTGTGGACAGCAATCAGCCCCAGCATTTT.

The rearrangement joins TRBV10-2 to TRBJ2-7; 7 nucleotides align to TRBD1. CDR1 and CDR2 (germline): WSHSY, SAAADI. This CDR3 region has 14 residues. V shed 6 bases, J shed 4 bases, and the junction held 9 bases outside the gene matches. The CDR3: CASRDRDSNYEQYF. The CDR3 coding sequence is TGCGCCAGCAGGGACCGGGACAGCAATTACGAGCAGTACTTC.

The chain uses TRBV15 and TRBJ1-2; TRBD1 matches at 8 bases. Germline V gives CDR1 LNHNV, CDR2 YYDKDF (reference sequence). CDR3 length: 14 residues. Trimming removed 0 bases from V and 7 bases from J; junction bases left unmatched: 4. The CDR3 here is CATSRDSGGGGYTF. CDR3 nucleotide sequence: TGTGCCACCAGCAGAGATTCAGGGGGCGGTGGCTACACCTTC.

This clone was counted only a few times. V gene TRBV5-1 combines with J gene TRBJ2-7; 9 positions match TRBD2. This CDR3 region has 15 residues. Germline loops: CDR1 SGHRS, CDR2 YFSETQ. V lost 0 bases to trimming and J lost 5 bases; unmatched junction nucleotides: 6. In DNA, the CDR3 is TGCGCCAGCAGCTTGGATCTAGCGGGACGGAACGAGCAGTACTTC. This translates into CASSLDLAGRNEQYF.

CDR3 protein: CASSLLTGGQYF. The CDR3 DNA reads TGTGCCAGCAGCTTATTGACAGGCGGACAGTACTTC. This chain joins TRBV11-2 and TRBJ2-7; a weak D match, TRBD1 (6 bases). Germline V gene data show CDR1 as SGHAT and CDR2 as FQNNGV. The CDR3 length is 12 residues. V lost 2 bases to trimming and J lost 10 bases, with 12 bases between them.

The CDR3: CASSLGPTNYGYTF. The CDR3 DNA reads TGTGCCAGCAGCTTAGGGCCAACTAACTATGGCTACACCTTC. This sequence joins TRBV11-2 and TRBJ1-2; no definite D call. There are 14 residues in the CDR3. The germline CDR1 and CDR2 sequences are SGHAT and FQNNGV. V was trimmed by 1 base and J by 0 bases, leaving 6 bases between them.

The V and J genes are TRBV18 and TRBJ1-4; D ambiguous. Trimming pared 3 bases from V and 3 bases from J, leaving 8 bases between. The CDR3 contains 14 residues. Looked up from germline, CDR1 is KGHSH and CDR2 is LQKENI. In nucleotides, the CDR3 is TGTGCCAGCTCACCGGGGAGGGCTAATGAAAAACTGTTTTTT. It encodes CASSPGRANEKLFF. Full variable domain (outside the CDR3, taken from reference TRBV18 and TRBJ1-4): NAGVMQNPRHLVRRRGQEARLRCSPMKGHSHVYWYRQLPEEGLKFMVYLQKENIIDESGMPKERFSAEFPKEGPSILRIQQVVRGDSAAYFCASSPGRANEKLFFGSGTQLSVL.

Written as DNA, the CDR3 is TGTGCCAGCACAGGGAAGACAACAGATACGCAGTATTTT. It is translated as CASTGKTTDTQYF. This chain uses TRBV6-6 with TRBJ2-3, with D possibly TRBD1 on 5 matching bases. The CDR3 has 13 amino acids. Germline V gene lookup returns CDR1 MNHNY and CDR2 SVGAGI (reference sequence). The germline V and J ends were trimmed by 7 bases and 3 bases, with 11 bases remaining between them.

Here the CDR3 DNA reads TGTGCCAGCAGTGAAGCTGGGACAAAGTATGTGGGCTACACCTTC. It codes for CASSEAGTKYVGYTF. This chain links TRBV2 with TRBJ1-2; TRBD1 is a possible D gene (6 bases). The germline V and J ends were trimmed by 0 bases and 8 bases, with 16 bases remaining between them. The CDR3 spans 15 residues. Germline V CDR1 and CDR2: SNHLY, FYNNEI.

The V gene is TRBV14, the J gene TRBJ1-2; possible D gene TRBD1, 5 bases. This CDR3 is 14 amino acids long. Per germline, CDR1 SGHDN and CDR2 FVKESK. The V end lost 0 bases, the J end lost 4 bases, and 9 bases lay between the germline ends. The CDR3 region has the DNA TGTGCCAGCAGCCAAGAGGCAGGGCCCTATGGCTACACCTTC. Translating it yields CASSQEAGPYGYTF.

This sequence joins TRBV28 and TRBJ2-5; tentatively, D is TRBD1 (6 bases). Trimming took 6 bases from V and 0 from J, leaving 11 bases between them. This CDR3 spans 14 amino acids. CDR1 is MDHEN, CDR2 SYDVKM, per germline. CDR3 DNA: TGTGCCAGCAGATTTACAGGGAACCAAGAGACCCAGTACTTC. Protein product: CASRFTGNQETQYF. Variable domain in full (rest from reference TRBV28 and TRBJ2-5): DVKVTQSSRYLVKRTGEKVFLECVQDMDHENMFWYRQDPGLGLRLIYFSYDVKMKEKGDIPEGYSVSREKKERFSLILESASTNQTSMYLCASRFTGNQETQYFGPGTRLLVL.

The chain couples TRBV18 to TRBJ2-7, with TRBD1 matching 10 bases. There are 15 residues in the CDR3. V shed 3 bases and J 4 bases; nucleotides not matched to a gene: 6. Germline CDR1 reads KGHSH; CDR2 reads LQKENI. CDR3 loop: CASSPPGQGKYEQYF. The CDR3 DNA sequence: TGTGCCAGCTCACCTCCGGGACAGGGGAAATACGAGCAGTACTTC.

This CDR3 reads CASSPTRGETQYF. Written as DNA, the CDR3 is TGTGCCAGCAGCCCGACCCGGGGGGAGACCCAGTACTTC. The chain has TRBV11-2 and TRBJ2-5, with D maybe TRBD2 (6 bases). The CDR3 has 13 amino acids. V dropped 5 bases and J dropped 5 bases, with 12 bases sitting between them. Per germline, CDR1 SGHAT and CDR2 FQNNGV. Combining the CDR3 with reference TRBV11-2 and TRBJ2-5 gives the whole variable domain EAGVAQSPRYKIIEKRQSVAFWCNPISGHATLYWYQQILGQGPKLLIQFQNNGVVDDSQLPKDRFSAERLKGVDSTLKIQPAKLEDSAVYLCASSPTRGETQYFGPGTRLLVL.

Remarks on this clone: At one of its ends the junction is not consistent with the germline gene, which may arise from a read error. CDR3 DNA sequence: TGTGCCGCCAGCAGAGATCTGGGCTCCTCGAAGCCCCAGCATTTT. As protein: CAASRDLGSSKPQHF. V gene TRBV15 combines with J gene TRBJ1-5; D unclear. Germline lookup yields CDR1 LNHNV and CDR2 YYDKDF (reference sequence). The CDR3 extends over 15 amino acids. Combining the CDR3 with reference TRBV15 and TRBJ1-5 gives the whole variable domain DAMVIQNPRYQVTQFGKPVTLSCSQTLNHNVMYWYQQKSSQAPKLLFHYYDKDFNNEADTPDNFQSRRPNTSFCFLDIRSPGLGDTAMYLCAASRDLGSSKPQHFGDGTRLSIL.